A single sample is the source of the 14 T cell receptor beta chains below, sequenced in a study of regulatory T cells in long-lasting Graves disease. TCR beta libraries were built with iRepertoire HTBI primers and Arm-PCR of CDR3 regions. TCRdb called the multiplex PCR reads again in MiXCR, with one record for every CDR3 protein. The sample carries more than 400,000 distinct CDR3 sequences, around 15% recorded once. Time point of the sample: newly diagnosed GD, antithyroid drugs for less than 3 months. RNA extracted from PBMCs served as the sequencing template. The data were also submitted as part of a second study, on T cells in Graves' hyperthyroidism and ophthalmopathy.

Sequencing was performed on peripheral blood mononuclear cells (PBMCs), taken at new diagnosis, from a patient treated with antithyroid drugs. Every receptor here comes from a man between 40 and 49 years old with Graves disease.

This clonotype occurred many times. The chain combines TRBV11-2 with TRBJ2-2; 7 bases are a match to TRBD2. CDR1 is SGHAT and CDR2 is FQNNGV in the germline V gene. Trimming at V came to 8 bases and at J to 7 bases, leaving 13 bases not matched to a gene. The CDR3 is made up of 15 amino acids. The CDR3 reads CASYLGEGRVGELFF. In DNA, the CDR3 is TGTGCCAGCTATTTAGGGGAGGGCCGAGTCGGGGAGCTGTTTTTT.

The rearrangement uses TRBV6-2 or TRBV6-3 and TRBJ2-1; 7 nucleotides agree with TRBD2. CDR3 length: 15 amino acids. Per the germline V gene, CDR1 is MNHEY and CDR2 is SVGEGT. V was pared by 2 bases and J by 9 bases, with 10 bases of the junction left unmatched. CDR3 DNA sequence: TGTGCCAGCAGTTACACACGGACTAGAGGGAGTGAGCAGTTCTTC. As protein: CASSYTRTRGSEQFF.

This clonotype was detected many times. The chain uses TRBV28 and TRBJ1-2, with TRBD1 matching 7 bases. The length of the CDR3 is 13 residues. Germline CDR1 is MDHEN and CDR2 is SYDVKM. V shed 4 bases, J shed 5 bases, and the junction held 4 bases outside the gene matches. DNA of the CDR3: TGTGCCAGCAGTTCCGGGACAGATTATGGCTACACCTTC. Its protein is CASSSGTDYGYTF.

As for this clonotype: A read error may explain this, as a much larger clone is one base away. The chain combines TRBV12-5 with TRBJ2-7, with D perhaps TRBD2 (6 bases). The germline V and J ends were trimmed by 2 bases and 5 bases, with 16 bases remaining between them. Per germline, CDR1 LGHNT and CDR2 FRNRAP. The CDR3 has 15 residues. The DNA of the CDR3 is TGTGCTAGTGGTTTGCCAGCGGGTTTTCTACACGAGCAGTACTTC. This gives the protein CASGLPAGFLHEQYF.

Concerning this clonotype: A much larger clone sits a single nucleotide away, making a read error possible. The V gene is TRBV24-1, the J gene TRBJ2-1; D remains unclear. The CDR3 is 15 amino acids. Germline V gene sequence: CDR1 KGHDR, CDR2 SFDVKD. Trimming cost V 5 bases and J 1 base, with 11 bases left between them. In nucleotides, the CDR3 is TGTGCCACCAGTGCCTGGATGGAATCCTACAATGAGCAGTTCTTC. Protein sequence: CATSAWMESYNEQFF.

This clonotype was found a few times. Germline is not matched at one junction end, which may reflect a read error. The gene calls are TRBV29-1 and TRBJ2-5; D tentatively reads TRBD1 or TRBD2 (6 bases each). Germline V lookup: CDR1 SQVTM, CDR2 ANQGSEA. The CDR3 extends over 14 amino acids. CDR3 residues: CSIEWGAGGETQYF. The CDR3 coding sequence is TGCAGCATTGAGTGGGGGGCTGGGGGAGAGACCCAGTACTTC.

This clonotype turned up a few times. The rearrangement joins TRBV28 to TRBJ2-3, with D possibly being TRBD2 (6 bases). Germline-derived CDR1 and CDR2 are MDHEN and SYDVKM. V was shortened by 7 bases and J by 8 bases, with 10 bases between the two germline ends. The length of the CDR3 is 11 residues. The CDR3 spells CASTWGGTQYF. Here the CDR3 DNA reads TGTGCCAGCACCTGGGGAGGTACGCAGTATTTT.

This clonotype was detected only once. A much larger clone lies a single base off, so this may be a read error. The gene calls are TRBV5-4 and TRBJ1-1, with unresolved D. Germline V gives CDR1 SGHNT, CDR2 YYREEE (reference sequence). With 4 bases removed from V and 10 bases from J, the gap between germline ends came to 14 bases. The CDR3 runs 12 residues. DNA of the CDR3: TGTGCCAGCAGCCCCCAAGACGGTGGAGCTTTCTTT. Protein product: CASSPQDGGAFF.

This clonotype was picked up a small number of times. The CDR3 loop is CASSAGTGHNQPQHF. In DNA form, the CDR3 reads TGTGCCAGCAGTGCCGGGACAGGGCACAATCAGCCCCAGCATTTT. The V and J genes are TRBV2 and TRBJ1-5; 9 positions agree with TRBD1. V gave up 4 bases and J gave up 3 bases; unmatched junction bases: 4. The length of the CDR3 is 15 residues. In germline, CDR1 is SNHLY, CDR2 FYNNEI.

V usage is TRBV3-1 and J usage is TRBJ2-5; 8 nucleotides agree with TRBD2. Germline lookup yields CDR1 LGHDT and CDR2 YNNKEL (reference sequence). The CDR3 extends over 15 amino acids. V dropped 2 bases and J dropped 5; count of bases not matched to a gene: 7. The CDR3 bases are TGTGCCAGCAGCCAAACCGGGGGGGGGACGGAGACCCAGTACTTC. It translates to CASSQTGGGTETQYF.

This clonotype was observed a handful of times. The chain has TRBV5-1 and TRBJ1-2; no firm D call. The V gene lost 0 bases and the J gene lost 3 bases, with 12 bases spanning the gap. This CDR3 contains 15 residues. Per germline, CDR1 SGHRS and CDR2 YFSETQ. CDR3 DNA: TGCGCCAGCAGCTTGGTTTTGGCAGGAGACTATGGCTACACCTTC. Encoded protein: CASSLVLAGDYGYTF. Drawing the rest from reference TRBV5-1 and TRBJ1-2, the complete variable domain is KAGVTQTPRYLIKTRGQQVTLSCSPISGHRSVSWYQQTPGQGLQFLFEYFSETQRNKGNFPGRFSGRQFSNSRSEMNVSTLELGDSALYLCASSLVLAGDYGYTFGSGTRLTVV.

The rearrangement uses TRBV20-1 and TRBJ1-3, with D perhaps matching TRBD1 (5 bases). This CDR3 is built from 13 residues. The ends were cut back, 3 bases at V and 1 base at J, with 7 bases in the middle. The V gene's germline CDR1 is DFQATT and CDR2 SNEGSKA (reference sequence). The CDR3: CSASWGSGNTIYF. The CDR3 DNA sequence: TGCAGTGCTAGTTGGGGGTCTGGAAACACCATATATTTT.

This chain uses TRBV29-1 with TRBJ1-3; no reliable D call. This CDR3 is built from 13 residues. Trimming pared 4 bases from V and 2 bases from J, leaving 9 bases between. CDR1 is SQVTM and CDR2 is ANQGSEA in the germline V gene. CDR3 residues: CSVGQTAGNTIYF. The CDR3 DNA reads TGCAGCGTTGGCCAGACGGCTGGAAACACCATATATTTT.

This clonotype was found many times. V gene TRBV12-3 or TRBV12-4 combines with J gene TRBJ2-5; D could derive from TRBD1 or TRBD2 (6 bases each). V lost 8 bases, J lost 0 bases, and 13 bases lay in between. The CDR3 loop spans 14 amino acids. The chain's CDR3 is CASLQGGYQETQYF. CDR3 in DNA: TGTGCCAGCCTTCAAGGGGGGTACCAAGAGACCCAGTACTTC.